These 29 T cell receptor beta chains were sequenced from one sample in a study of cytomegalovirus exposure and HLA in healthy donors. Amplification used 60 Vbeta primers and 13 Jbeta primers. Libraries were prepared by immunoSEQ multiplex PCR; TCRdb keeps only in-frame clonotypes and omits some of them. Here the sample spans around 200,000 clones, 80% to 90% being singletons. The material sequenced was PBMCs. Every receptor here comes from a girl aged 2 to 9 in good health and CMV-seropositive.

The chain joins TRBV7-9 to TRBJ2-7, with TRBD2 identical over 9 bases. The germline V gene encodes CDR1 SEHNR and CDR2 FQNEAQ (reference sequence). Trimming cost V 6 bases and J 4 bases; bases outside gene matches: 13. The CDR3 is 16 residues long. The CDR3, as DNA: TGTGCCAGCAGTAAGTCGACCGGGACTAGCTCGTACGAGCAGTACTTC. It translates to CASSKSTGTSSYEQYF.

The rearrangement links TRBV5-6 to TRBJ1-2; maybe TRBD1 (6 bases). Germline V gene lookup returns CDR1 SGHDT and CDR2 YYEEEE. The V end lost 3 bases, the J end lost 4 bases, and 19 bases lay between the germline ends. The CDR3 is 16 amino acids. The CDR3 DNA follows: TGTGCCAGCAGCTGGGGGCAGGGACGAGTTGGCTATGGCTACACCTTC. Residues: CASSWGQGRVGYGYTF.

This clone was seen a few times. The CDR3 coding sequence is TGTGCCAGCAGAACAGGGGTTTCGAATGAAAAACTGTTTTTT. It yields the protein CASRTGVSNEKLFF. This sequence joins TRBV6-1 and TRBJ1-4; 7 bases map to TRBD1. Germline V CDR1 and CDR2: MNHNS, SASEGT. Trimming removed 6 bases from V and 5 bases from J; junction bases left unmatched: 6. The CDR3 length is 14 residues.

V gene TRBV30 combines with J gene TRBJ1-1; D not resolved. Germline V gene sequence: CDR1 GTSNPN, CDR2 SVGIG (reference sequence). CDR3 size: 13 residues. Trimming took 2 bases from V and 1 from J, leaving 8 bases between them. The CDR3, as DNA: TGTGCCTGGAGTACGACACGGAACACTGAAGCTTTCTTT. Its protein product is CAWSTTRNTEAFF.

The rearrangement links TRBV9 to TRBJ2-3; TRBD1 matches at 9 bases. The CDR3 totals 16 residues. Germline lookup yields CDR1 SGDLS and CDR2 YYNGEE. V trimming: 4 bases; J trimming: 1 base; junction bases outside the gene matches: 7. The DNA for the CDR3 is TGTGCCAGCAGCATCCGGGACAGGGACGGCACAGATACGCAGTATTTT. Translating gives CASSIRDRDGTDTQYF.

DNA for the CDR3: TGCGCCAGCAGCGCGGGACAGGGGGCTATCACAGATACGCAGTATTTT. Translating it yields CASSAGQGAITDTQYF. V is TRBV5-1 and J is TRBJ2-3, with 12 positions matching TRBD1. This CDR3 has 16 amino acids. From germline, CDR1 is SGHRS and CDR2 YFSETQ. Trimming cost V 4 bases and J 2 bases; bases outside gene matches: 5. The full variable domain, in which reference TRBV5-1 and TRBJ2-3 provide the parts outside the CDR3, is KAGVTQTPRYLIKTRGQQVTLSCSPISGHRSVSWYQQTPGQGLQFLFEYFSETQRNKGNFPGRFSGRQFSNSRSEMNVSTLELGDSALYLCASSAGQGAITDTQYFGPGTRLTVL.

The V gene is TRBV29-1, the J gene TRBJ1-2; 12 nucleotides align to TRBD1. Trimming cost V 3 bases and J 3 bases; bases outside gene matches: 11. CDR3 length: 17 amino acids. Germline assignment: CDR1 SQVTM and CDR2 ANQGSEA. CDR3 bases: TGCAGCGTTGATCCCTCGGGGGGGACAGGGGGCGACTATGGCTACACCTTC. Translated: CSVDPSGGTGGDYGYTF.

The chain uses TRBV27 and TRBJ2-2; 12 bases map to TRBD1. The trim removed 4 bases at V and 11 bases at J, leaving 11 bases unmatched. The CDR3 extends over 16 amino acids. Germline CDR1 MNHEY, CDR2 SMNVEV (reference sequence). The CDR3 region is CASSSGGQGALHELFF. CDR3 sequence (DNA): TGTGCCAGCAGTTCGGGGGGACAGGGGGCTCTACATGAGCTGTTTTTT.

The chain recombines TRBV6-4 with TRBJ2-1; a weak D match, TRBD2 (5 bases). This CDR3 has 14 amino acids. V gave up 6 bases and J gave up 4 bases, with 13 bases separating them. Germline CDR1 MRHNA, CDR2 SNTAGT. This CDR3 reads CASRKRRHYNEQFF. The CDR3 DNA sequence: TGTGCCAGCAGGAAGCGGAGACATTACAATGAGCAGTTCTTC.

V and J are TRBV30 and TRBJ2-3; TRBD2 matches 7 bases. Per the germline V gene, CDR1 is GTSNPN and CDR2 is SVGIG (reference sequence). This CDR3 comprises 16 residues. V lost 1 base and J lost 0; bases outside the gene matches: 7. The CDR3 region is CAWSGEAGVSTDTQYF. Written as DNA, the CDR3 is TGTGCCTGGAGTGGCGAGGCGGGGGTTAGCACAGATACGCAGTATTTT.

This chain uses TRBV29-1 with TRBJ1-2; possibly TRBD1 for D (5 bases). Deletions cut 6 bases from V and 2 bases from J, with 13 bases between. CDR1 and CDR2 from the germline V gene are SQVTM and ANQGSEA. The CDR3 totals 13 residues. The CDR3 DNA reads TGCAGCGTGGCGCTAGACAGCAACTATGGCTACACCTTC. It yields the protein CSVALDSNYGYTF.

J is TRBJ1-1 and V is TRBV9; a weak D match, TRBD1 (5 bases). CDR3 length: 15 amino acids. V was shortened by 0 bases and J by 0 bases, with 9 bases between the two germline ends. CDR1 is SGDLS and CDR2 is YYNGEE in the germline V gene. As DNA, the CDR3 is TGTGCCAGCAGCGTAGGGGCAGGGTTGAACACTGAAGCTTTCTTT. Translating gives CASSVGAGLNTEAFF.

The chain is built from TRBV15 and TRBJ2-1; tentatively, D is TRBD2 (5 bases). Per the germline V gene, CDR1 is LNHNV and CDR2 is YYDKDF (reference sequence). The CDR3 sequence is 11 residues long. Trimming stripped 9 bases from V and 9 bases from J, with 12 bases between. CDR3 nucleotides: TGTGCCACAACCACTGAGGGTGAGCAGTTCTTC. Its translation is CATTTEGEQFF.

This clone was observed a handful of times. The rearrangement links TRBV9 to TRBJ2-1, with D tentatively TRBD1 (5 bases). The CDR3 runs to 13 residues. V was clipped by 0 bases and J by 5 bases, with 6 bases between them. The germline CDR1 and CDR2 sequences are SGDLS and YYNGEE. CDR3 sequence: CASSVGGNNEQFF. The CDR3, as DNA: TGTGCCAGCAGCGTAGGGGGCAACAATGAGCAGTTCTTC.

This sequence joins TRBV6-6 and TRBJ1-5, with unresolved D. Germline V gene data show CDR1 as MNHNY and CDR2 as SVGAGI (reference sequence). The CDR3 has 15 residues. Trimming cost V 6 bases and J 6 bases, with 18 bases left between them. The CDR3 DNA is TGTGCCAGCAGCTTCAGCCGGGAGGGTCCTCAGCCCCAGCATTTT. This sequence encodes CASSFSREGPQPQHF.

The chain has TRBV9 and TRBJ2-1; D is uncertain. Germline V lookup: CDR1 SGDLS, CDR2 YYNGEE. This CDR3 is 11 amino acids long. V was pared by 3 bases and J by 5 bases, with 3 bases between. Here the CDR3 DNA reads TGTGCCAGCAGCGCCGACAATGAGCAGTTCTTC. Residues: CASSADNEQFF.

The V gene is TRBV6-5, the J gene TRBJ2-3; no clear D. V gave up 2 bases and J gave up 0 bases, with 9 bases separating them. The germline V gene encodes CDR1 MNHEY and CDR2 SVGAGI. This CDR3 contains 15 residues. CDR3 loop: CASSYPDGSTDTQYF. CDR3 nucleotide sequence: TGTGCCAGCAGTTACCCCGACGGGAGCACAGATACGCAGTATTTT.

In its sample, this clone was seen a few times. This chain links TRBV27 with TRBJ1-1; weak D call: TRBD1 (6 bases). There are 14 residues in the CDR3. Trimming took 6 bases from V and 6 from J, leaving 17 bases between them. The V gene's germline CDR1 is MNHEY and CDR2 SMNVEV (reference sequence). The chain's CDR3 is CASSLDLQGPEAFF. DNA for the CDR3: TGTGCCAGCAGCCTCGACCTACAGGGTCCTGAAGCTTTCTTT.

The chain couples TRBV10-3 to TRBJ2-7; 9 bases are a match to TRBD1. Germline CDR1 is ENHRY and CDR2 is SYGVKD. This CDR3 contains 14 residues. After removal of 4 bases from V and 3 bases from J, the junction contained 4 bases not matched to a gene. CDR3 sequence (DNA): TGTGCCATCAGTGCCAGACAGGGGGACTACGAGCAGTACTTC. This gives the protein CAISARQGDYEQYF.

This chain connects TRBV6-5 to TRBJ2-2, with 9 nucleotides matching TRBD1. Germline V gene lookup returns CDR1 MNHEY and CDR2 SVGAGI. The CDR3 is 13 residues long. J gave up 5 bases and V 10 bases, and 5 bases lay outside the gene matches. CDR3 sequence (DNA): TGTGCCACAAACAGGGGGCGGACCGGGGAGCTGTTTTTT. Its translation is CATNRGRTGELFF.

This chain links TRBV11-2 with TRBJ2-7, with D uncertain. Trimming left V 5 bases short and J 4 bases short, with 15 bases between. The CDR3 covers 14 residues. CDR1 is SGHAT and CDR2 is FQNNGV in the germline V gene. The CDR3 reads CASSSLRAPYEQYF. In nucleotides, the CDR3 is TGTGCCAGCAGCAGCCTCCGTGCACCTTACGAGCAGTACTTC.

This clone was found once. DNA of the CDR3: TGTGCCATCAATAGCGGGAGGATGCCAGGTACGCAGTATTTT. Protein: CAINSGRMPGTQYF. The chain recombines TRBV10-3 with TRBJ2-3; 10 nucleotides agree with TRBD2. J was trimmed by 8 bases and V by 7 bases; bases with no gene match: 9. Germline V gene lookup returns CDR1 ENHRY and CDR2 SYGVKD. CDR3 size: 14 residues.

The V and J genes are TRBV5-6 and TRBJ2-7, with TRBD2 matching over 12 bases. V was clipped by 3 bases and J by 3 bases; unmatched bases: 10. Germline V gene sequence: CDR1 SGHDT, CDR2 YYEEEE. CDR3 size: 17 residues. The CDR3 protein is CASSYRTSGTNLYEQYF. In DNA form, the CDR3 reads TGTGCCAGCAGCTATAGGACTAGCGGGACGAACCTCTACGAGCAGTACTTC.

The CDR3, as DNA: TGCGCCAGCAGCGCAGGGGATGAGAATGAAAAACTGTTTTTT. This sequence encodes CASSAGDENEKLFF. V and J are TRBV5-1 and TRBJ1-4; D is possibly TRBD1 (6 bases). The germline V and J ends were trimmed by 4 bases and 5 bases, with 12 bases remaining between them. The length of the CDR3 is 14 residues. CDR1 SGHRS and CDR2 YFSETQ come from the germline V gene.

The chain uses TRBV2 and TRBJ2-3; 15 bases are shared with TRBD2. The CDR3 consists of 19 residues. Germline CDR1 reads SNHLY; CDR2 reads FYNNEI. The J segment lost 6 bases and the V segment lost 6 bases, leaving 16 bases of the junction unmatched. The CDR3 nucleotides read TGTGCCAGCAGCAATCTAGGACTAGCGGGGGGGCCTGGTGTCGATACGCAGTATTTT. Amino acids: CASSNLGLAGGPGVDTQYF.

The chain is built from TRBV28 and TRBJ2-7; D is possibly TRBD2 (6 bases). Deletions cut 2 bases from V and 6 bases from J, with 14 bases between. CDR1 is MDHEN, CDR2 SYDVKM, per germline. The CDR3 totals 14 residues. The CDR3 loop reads CASSLRRGPCEQYF. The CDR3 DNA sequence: TGTGCCAGCAGTTTAAGGAGGGGACCATGCGAGCAGTACTTC.

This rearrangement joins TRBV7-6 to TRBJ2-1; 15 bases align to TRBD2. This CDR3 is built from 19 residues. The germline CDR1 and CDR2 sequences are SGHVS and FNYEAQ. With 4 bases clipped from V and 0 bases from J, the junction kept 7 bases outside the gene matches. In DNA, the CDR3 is TGTGCCAGCAGCTCTGGGACTAGCGGGAGGCCCAGCTCCTACAATGAGCAGTTCTTC. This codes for CASSSGTSGRPSSYNEQFF.

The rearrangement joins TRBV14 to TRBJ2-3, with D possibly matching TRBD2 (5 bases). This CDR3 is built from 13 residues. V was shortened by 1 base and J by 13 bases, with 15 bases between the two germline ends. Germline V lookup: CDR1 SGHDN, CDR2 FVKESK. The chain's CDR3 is CASSQAIRTSKYF. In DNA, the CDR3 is TGTGCCAGCAGCCAAGCTATTAGGACTTCAAAGTATTTT.

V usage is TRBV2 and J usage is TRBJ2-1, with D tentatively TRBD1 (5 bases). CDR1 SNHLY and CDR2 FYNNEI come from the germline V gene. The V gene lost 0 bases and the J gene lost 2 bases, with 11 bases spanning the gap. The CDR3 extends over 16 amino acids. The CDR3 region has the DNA TGTGCCAGCAGTGAAGCCCAGGGTAGCCCCTACAATGAGCAGTTCTTC. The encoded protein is CASSEAQGSPYNEQFF.